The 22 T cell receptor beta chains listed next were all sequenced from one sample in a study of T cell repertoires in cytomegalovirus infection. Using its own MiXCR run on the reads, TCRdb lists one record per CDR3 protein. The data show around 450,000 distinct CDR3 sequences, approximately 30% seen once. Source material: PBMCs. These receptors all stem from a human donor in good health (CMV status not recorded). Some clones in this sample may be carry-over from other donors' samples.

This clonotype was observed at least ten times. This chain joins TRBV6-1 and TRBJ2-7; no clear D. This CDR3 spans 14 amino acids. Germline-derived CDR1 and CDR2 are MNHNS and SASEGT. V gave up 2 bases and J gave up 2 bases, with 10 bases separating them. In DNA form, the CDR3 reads TGTGCCAGCAGTGAATATTTGGCGACCTACGAGCAGTACTTC. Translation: CASSEYLATYEQYF.

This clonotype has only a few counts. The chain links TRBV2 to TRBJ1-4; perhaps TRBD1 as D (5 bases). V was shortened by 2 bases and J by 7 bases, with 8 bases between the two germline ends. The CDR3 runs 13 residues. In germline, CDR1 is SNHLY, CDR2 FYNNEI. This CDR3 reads CASSERDGEKLFF. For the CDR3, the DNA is TGTGCCAGCAGTGAAAGGGACGGTGAAAAACTGTTTTTT.

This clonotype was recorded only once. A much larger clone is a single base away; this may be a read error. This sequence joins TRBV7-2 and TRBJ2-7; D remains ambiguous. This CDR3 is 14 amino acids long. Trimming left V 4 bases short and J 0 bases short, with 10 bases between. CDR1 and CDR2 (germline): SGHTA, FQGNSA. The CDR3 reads CASSSGPASYEQYF. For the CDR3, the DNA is TGTGCCAGCAGCTCCGGGCCGGCCTCCTACGAGCAGTACTTC.

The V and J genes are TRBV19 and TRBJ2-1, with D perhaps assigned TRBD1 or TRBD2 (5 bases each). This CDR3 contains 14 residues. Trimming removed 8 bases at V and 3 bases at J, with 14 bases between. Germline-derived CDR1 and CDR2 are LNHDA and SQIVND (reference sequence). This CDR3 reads CASRPGRNYNEQFF. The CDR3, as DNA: TGTGCCAGTCGTCCGGGACGAAACTACAATGAGCAGTTCTTC.

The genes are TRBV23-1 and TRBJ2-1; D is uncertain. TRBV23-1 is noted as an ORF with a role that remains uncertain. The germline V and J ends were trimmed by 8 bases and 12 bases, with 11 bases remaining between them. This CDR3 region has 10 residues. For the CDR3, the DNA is TGCGCCAGCGGGCCTAAGGGGCAGTTCTTC. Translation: CASGPKGQFF.

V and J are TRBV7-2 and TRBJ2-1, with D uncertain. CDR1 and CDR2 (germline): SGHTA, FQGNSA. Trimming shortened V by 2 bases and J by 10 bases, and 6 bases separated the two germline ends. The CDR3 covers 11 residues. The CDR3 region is CASSLIGEQFF. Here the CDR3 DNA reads TGTGCCAGCAGCTTAATAGGCGAGCAGTTCTTC.

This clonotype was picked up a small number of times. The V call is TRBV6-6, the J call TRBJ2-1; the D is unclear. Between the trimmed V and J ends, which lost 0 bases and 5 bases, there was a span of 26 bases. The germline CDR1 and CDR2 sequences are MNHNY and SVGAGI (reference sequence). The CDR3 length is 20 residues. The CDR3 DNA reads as TGTGCCAGCAGTTACTCGAAACAGATGTCCCTCGGAAGTTTCCACAATGAGCAGTTCTTC. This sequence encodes CASSYSKQMSLGSFHNEQFF.

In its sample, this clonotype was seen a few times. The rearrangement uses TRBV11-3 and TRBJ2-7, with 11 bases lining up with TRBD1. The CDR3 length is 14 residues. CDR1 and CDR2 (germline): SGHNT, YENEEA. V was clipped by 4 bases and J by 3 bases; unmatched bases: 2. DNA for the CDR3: TGTGCCAGCAGCTGGGGACAGGGGGACTACGAGCAGTACTTC. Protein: CASSWGQGDYEQYF.

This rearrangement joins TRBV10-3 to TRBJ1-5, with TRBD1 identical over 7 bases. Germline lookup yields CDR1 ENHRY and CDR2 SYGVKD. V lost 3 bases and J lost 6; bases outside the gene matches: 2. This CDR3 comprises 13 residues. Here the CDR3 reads CAISEGGGQPQHF. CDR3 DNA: TGTGCCATCAGTGAAGGGGGCGGTCAGCCCCAGCATTTT.

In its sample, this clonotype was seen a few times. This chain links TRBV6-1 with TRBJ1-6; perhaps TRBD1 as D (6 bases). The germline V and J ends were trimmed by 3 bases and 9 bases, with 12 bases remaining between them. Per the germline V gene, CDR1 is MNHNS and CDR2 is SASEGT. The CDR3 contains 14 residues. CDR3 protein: CASSELDSLSPLHF. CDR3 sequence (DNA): TGTGCCAGCAGTGAGCTGGACAGCCTTTCACCCCTCCACTTT.

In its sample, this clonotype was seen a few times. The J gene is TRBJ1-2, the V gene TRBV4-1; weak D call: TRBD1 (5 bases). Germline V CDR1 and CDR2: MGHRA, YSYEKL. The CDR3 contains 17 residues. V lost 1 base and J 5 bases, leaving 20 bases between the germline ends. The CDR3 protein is CASSQVGVTARQYGYTF. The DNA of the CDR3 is TGCGCCAGCAGCCAAGTTGGTGTGACAGCCCGGCAATATGGCTACACCTTC.

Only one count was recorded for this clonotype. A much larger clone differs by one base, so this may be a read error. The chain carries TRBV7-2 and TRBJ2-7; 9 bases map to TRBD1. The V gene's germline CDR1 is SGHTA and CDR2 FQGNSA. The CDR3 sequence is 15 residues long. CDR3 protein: CASCLTGTGIYEQYF. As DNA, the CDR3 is TGTGCCAGCTGCTTAACCGGGACAGGGATTTACGAGCAGTACTTC.

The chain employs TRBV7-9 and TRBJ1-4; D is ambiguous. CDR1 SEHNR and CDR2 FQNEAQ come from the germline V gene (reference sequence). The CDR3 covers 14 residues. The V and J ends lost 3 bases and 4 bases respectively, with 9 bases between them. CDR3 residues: CASSLRQDNEKLFF. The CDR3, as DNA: TGTGCCAGCAGCTTGCGTCAGGATAATGAAAAACTGTTTTTT.

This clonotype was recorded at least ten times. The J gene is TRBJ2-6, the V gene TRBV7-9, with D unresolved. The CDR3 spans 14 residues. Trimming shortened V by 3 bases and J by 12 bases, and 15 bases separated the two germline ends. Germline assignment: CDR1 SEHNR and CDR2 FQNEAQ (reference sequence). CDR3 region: CASSFGSLISVLTF. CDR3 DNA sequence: TGTGCCAGCAGCTTTGGCAGCCTAATCAGCGTCCTGACTTTC. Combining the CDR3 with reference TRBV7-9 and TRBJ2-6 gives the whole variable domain DTGVSQNPRHKITKRGQNVTFRCDPISEHNRLYWYRQTLGQGPEFLTYFQNEAQLEKSRLLSDRFSAERPKGSFSTLEIQRTEQGDSAMYLCASSFGSLISVLTFGAGSRLTVL.

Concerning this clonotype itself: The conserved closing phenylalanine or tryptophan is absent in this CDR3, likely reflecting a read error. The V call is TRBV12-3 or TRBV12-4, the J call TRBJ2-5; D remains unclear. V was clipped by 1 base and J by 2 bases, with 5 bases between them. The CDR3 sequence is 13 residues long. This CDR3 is CASSLGQQETQYL. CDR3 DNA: TGTGCCAGCAGTTTAGGGCAGCAAGAGACCCAGTACTTA.

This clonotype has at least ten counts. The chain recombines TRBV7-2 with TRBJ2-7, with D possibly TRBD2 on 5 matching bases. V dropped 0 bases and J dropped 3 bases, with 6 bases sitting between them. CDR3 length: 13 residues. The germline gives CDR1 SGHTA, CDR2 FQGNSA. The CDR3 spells CASSLARGYEQYF. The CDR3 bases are TGTGCCAGCAGCTTAGCCCGGGGCTACGAGCAGTACTTC.

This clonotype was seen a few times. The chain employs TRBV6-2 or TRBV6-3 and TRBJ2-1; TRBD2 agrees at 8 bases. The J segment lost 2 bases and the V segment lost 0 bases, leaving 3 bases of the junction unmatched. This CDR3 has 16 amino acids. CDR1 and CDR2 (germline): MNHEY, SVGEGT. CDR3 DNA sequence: TGTGCCAGCAGTTACTCGGCGGGGGGAACCTACAATGAGCAGTTCTTC. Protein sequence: CASSYSAGGTYNEQFF.

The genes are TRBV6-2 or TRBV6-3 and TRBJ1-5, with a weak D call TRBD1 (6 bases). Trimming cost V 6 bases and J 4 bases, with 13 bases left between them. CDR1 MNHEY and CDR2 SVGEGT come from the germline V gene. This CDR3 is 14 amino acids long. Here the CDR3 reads CASRRQASNQPQHF. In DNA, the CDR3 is TGTGCCAGCAGGCGACAGGCATCAAATCAGCCCCAGCATTTT.

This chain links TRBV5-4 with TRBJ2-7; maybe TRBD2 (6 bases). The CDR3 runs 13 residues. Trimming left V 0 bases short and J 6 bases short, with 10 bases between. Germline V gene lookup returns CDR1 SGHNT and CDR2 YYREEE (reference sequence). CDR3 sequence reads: CASSLGRRGEQYF. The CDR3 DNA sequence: TGTGCCAGCAGCTTGGGCAGGAGGGGCGAGCAGTACTTC.

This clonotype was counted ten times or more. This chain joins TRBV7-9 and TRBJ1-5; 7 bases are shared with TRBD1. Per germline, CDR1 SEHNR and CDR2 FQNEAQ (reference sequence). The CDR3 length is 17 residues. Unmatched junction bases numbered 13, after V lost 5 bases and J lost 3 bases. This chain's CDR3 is CASSTGSGTADNQPQHF. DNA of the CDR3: TGTGCCAGCAGCACCGGGAGCGGGACAGCGGACAATCAGCCCCAGCATTTT.

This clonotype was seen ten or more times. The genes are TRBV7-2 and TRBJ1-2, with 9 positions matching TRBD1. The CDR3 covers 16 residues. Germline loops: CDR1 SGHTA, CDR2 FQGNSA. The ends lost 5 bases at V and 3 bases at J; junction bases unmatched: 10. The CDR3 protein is CASSPPGTGSDYGYTF. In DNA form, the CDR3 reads TGTGCCAGCAGCCCCCCCGGGACAGGGTCGGACTATGGCTACACCTTC. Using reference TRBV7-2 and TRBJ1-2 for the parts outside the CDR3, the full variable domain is GAGVSQSPSNKVTEKGKDVELRCDPISGHTALYWYRQSLGQGLEFLIYFQGNSAPDKSGLPSDRFSAERTGGSVSTLTIQRTQQEDSAVYLCASSPPGTGSDYGYTFGSGTRLTVV.

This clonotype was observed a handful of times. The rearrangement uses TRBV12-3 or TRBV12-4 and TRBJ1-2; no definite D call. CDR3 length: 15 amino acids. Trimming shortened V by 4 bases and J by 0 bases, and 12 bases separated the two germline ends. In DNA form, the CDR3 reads TGTGCCAGCAGTTCCTTCTCCCCTGCTAACTATGGCTACACCTTC. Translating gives CASSSFSPANYGYTF.